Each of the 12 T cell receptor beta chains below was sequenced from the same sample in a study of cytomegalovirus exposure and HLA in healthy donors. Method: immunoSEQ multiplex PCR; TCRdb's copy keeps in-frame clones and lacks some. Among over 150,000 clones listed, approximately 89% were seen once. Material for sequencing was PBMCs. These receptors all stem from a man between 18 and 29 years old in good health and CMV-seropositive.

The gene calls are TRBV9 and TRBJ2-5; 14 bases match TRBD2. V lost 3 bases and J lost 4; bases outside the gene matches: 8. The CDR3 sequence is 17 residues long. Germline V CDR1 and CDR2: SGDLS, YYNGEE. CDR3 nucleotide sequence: TGTGCCAGCAGCGCGAGACTAGCGGGAGGGTTTGGAGAGACCCAGTACTTC. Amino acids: CASSARLAGGFGETQYF. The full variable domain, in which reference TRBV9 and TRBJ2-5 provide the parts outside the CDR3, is DSGVTQTPKHLITATGQRVTLRCSPRSGDLSVYWYQQSLDQGLQFLIQYYNGEERAKGNILERFSAQQFPDLHSELNLSSLELGDSALYFCASSARLAGGFGETQYFGPGTRLLVL.

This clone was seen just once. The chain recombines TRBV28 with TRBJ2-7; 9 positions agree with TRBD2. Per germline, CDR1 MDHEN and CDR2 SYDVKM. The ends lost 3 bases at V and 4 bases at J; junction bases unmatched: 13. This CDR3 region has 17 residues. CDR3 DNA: TGTGCCAGCAGTTTGAGGTCGGTAGCGGGAGTCTCTTACGAGCAGTACTTC. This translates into CASSLRSVAGVSYEQYF.

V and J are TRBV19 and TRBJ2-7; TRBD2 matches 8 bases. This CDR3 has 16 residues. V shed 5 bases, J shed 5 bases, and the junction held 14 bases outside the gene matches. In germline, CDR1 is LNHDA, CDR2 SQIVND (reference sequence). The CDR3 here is CASSPRVAGSNHEQYF. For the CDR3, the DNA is TGTGCCAGTAGTCCCCGAGTAGCGGGATCCAACCACGAGCAGTACTTC.

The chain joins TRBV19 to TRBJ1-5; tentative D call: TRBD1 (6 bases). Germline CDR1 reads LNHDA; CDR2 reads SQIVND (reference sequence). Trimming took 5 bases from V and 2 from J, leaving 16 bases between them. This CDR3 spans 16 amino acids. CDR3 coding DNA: TGTGCCAGTAGTTATCGGGACAAATCGGGCAATCAGCCCCAGCATTTT. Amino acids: CASSYRDKSGNQPQHF. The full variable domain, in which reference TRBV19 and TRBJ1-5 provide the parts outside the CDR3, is DGGITQSPKYLFRKEGQNVTLSCEQNLNHDAMYWYRQDPGQGLRLIYYSQIVNDFQKGDIAEGYSVSREKKESFPLTVTSAQKNPTAFYLCASSYRDKSGNQPQHFGDGTRLSIL.

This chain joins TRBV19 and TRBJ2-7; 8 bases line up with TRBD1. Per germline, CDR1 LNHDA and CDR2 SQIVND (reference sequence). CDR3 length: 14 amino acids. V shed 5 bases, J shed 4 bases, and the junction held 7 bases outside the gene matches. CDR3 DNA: TGTGCCAGTAGTTTCGGACAGGGCCCGTACGAGCAGTACTTC. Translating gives CASSFGQGPYEQYF.

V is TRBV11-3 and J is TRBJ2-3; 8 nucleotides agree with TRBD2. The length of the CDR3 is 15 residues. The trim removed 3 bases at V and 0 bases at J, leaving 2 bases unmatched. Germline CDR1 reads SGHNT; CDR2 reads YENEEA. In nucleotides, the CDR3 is TGTGCCAGCAGCTTGGCGGGAGGCAGCACAGATACGCAGTATTTT. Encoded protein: CASSLAGGSTDTQYF.

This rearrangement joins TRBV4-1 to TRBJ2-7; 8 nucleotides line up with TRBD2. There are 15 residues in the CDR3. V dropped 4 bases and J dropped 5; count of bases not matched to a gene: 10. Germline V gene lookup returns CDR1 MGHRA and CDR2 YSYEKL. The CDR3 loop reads CASSPRLAGIDEQYF. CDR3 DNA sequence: TGCGCCAGCAGCCCCCGGCTAGCGGGTATCGACGAGCAGTACTTC.

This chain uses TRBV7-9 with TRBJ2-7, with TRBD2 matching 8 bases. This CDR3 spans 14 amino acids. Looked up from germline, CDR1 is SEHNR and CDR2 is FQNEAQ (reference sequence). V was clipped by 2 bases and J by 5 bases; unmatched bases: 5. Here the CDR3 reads CASSLPGLAHEQYF. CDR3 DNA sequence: TGTGCCAGCAGCTTACCAGGACTAGCCCACGAGCAGTACTTC.

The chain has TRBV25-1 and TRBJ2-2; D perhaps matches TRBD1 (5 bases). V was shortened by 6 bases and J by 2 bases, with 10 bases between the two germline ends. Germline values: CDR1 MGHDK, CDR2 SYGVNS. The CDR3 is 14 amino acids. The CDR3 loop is CASRPDTNTGELFF. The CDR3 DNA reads TGTGCCAGCAGACCGGACACTAACACCGGGGAGCTGTTTTTT.

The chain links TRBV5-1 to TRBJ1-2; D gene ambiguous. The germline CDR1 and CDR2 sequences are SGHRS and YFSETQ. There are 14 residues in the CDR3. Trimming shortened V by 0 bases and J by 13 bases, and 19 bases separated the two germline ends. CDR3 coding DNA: TGCGCCAGCAGCTTGGGTGCGCCGGGTAAGGATCCCACCTTC. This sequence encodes CASSLGAPGKDPTF. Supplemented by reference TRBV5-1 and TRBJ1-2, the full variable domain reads KAGVTQTPRYLIKTRGQQVTLSCSPISGHRSVSWYQQTPGQGLQFLFEYFSETQRNKGNFPGRFSGRQFSNSRSEMNVSTLELGDSALYLCASSLGAPGKDPTFGSGTRLTVV.

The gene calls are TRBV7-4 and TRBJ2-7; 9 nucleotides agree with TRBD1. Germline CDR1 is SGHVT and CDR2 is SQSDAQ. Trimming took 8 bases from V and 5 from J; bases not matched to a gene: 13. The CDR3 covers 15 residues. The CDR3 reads CASSDLGTGSDEQYF. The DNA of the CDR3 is TGTGCCAGCTCAGATCTCGGGACAGGGAGCGACGAGCAGTACTTC.

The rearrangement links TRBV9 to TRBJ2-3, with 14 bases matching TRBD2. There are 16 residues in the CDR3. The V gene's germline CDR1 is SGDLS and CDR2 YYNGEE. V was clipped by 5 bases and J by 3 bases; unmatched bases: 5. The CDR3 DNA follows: TGTGCCAGCAGAGACGGGACTAGCGGGAGTACAGATACGCAGTATTTT. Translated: CASRDGTSGSTDTQYF.